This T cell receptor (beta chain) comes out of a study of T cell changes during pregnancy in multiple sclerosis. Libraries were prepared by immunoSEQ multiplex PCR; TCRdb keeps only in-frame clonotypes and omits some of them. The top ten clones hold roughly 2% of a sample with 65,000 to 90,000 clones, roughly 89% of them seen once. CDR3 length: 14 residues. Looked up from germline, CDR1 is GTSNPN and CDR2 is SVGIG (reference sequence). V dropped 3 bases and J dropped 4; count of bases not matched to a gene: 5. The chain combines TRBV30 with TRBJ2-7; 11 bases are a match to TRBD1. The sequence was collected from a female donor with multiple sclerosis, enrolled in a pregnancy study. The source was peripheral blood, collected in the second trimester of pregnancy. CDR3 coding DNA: TGTGCCTGGAGGTTCGGGACAGGGGGGTACGAGCAGTACTTC. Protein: CAWRFGTGGYEQYF.